This is a list of T cell receptor beta chains from one sample in a study of shared clonotypes between healthy human individuals. The data were produced by immunoSEQ multiplex PCR, yet TCRdb's version contains in-frame clones alone and is incomplete. The sample carries about 470,000 clones, roughly 77% recorded once. The sequenced sample consisted of PBMCs. All receptors come from a woman aged 40 to 50 in good health. Some clones in this sample may be carry-over from other donors' samples. CDR3s include the opening cysteine and the closing phenylalanine or tryptophan. The order of the fields is V gene, clone size, CDR3 length, CDR3 protein. The size entry is marked missing in some rows and otherwise reads once, few, many or a size class.

v_call: TRBV28
clone_size: NA
cdr3_length: 17
cdr3_aa: CASSAPGLAGATYEQYF

v_call: TRBV11-2
clone_size: NA
cdr3_length: 14
cdr3_aa: CASRSGTDTGELFF

v_call: TRBV19
clone_size: NA
cdr3_length: 15
cdr3_aa: CASSTRDRGTGELFF

v_call: TRBV19
clone_size: NA
cdr3_length: 16
cdr3_aa: CASSVRTSGSYNEQFF

v_call: TRBV10-1
clone_size: NA
cdr3_length: 15
cdr3_aa: CASSEGTGIQETQYF

v_call: TRBV30
clone_size: NA
cdr3_length: 13
cdr3_aa: CASGQRRNEKLFF

v_call: TRBV6-1
clone_size: NA
cdr3_length: 14
cdr3_aa: CASSEGGGHYGYTF

v_call: TRBV10-3
clone_size: many
cdr3_length: 14
cdr3_aa: CAISEAGSGNTIYF

v_call: TRBV25-1
clone_size: NA
cdr3_length: 16
cdr3_aa: CASSESPSGNTGELFF

v_call: TRBV30
clone_size: NA
cdr3_length: 17
cdr3_aa: CAWSVPRTSGRTDTQYF

v_call: TRBV4-2
clone_size: NA
cdr3_length: 15
cdr3_aa: CASSPTSAQSYEQYF

v_call: TRBV19
clone_size: NA
cdr3_length: 17
cdr3_aa: CASSPGLAGDVTGELFF

v_call: TRBV5-5
clone_size: NA
cdr3_length: 16
cdr3_aa: CASSSSGRWTTYEQYF

v_call: TRBV6-5
clone_size: NA
cdr3_length: 15
cdr3_aa: CASSYGGTGWNEQFF

v_call: TRBV29-1
clone_size: NA
cdr3_length: 10
cdr3_aa: CSVHEETQYF

v_call: TRBV4-1
clone_size: NA
cdr3_length: 21
cdr3_aa: CASSHGQFGTGQLGRNQPQHF

v_call: TRBV7-2
clone_size: NA
cdr3_length: 11
cdr3_aa: CASRRGETQYF

v_call: TRBV6-6
clone_size: NA
cdr3_length: 11
cdr3_aa: CASRQNTEAFF

v_call: TRBV5-4
clone_size: NA
cdr3_length: 13
cdr3_aa: CASSSAATYEQYF

v_call: TRBV5-1
clone_size: NA
cdr3_length: 15
cdr3_aa: CASSVVSGLNTEAFF

v_call: TRBV27
clone_size: NA
cdr3_length: 15
cdr3_aa: CASSLSRANPYEQYF

v_call: TRBV2
clone_size: NA
cdr3_length: 17
cdr3_aa: CASSESGTGRRGAEAFF

v_call: TRBV14
clone_size: once
cdr3_length: 15
cdr3_aa: CASSKVAGSYNEQFF

v_call: TRBV4-3
clone_size: few
cdr3_length: 14
cdr3_aa: CASSQDPLNYGYTF

v_call: TRBV5-4
clone_size: NA
cdr3_length: 14
cdr3_aa: CASSFGDQMNEQFF

v_call: TRBV18
clone_size: NA
cdr3_length: 16
cdr3_aa: CASSPPGSEGTDTQYF

v_call: TRBV7-3
clone_size: once
cdr3_length: 14
cdr3_aa: CASSQGTPGDTQYF

v_call: TRBV18
clone_size: once
cdr3_length: 13
cdr3_aa: CASSPPPGRGYTF

v_call: TRBV5-1
clone_size: NA
cdr3_length: 13
cdr3_aa: CASSPGGWETQYF

v_call: TRBV19
clone_size: NA
cdr3_length: 15
cdr3_aa: CASSRDRGLGQPQHF

v_call: TRBV28
clone_size: NA
cdr3_length: 13
cdr3_aa: CASYSGQNYGYTF

v_call: TRBV27
clone_size: few
cdr3_length: 16
cdr3_aa: CASSFGSGRAGETQYF

v_call: TRBV2
clone_size: NA
cdr3_length: 12
cdr3_aa: CASRTMNGELFF

v_call: TRBV10-3
clone_size: once
cdr3_length: 15
cdr3_aa: CAISPTSGRALEQYF

v_call: TRBV29-1
clone_size: NA
cdr3_length: 13
cdr3_aa: CSVELGSNQPQHF

v_call: TRBV4-2
clone_size: NA
cdr3_length: 19
cdr3_aa: CASSQDGGATEYSNQPQHF

v_call: TRBV5-1
clone_size: NA
cdr3_length: 12
cdr3_aa: CASGSGAYEQYF

v_call: TRBV11-2
clone_size: NA
cdr3_length: 16
cdr3_aa: CASSSLAGVSKNIQYF

v_call: TRBV18
clone_size: NA
cdr3_length: 14
cdr3_aa: CASSLSDRGAEAFF

v_call: TRBV23-1
clone_size: NA
cdr3_length: 16
cdr3_aa: CASSPPAADNTGELFF

v_call: TRBV30
clone_size: NA
cdr3_length: 16
cdr3_aa: CAWSVLGGGEYNEQFF

v_call: TRBV7-3
clone_size: NA
cdr3_length: 15
cdr3_aa: CASSRLAGESGELFF

v_call: TRBV6-5
clone_size: NA
cdr3_length: 14
cdr3_aa: CASTLGTGYTEAFF

v_call: TRBV7-2
clone_size: NA
cdr3_length: 14
cdr3_aa: CASSQSPAGSEQYF

v_call: TRBV25-1
clone_size: NA
cdr3_length: 17
cdr3_aa: CASSGVEGLAGLLEQFF

v_call: TRBV30
clone_size: NA
cdr3_length: 14
cdr3_aa: CAARGGTGIQPQHF

v_call: TRBV6-1
clone_size: NA
cdr3_length: 15
cdr3_aa: CASKSSSDPGNTIYF

v_call: TRBV5-3
clone_size: NA
cdr3_length: 12
cdr3_aa: CAIILDTGELFF

v_call: TRBV15
clone_size: NA
cdr3_length: 13
cdr3_aa: CATSGQPNEKLFF

v_call: TRBV30
clone_size: NA
cdr3_length: 15
cdr3_aa: CAWSYGQGRGYGYTF

v_call: TRBV10-3
clone_size: NA
cdr3_length: 15
cdr3_aa: CAISGDRGKSDTQYF